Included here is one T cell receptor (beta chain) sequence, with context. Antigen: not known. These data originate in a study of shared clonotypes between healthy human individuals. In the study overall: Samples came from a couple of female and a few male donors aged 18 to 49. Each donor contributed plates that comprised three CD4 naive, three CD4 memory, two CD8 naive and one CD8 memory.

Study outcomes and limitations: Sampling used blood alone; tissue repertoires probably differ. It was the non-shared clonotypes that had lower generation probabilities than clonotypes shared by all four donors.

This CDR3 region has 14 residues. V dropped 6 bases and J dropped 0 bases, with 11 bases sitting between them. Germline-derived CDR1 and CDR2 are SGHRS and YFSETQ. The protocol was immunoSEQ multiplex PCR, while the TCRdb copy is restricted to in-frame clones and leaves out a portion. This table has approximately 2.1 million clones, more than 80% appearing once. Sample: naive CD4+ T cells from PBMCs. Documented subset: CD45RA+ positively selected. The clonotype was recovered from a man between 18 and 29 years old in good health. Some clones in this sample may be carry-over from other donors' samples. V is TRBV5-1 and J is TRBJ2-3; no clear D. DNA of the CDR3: TGCGCCAGCACCCCAACCTCTAGCACAGATACGCAGTATTTT. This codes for CASTPTSSTDTQYF.